The rows below give T cell receptor beta chains drawn from one sample of a study of T-cell reconstitution after alpha-beta-depleted transplantation in children. TCRdb ran MiXCR on the PCR reads and lists one entry per CDR3 protein. The table records a few hundred thousand distinct CDR3 sequences, 13% of them present only once. The sample was PBMCs, mostly from graft donor cells, taken 360 days after TCRalphabeta/CD19-depleted stem cell transplant. The origin of the receptors is a male patient younger than 18 who had a stem cell transplant for acute myeloid leukemia, so the T cells may come from the graft donor. CDR3s include the opening cysteine and the closing phenylalanine or tryptophan.

V gene: TRBV27
J gene: TRBJ2-1
CDR3 length: 17
CDR3 protein: CASSMTSGRSSYNEQFF

V gene: TRBV7-2
J gene: TRBJ2-7
CDR3 length: 15
CDR3 protein: CASSSRDRGSYERYF

V gene: TRBV5-6
J gene: TRBJ2-7
CDR3 length: 14
CDR3 protein: CASSWQGYSYEQYF

V gene: TRBV3-1
J gene: TRBJ2-5
CDR3 length: 16
CDR3 protein: CASSQGLAGGQETQYF

V gene: TRBV6-2/TRBV6-3
J gene: TRBJ2-1
CDR3 length: 15
CDR3 protein: CASSWGLAVDNEQFF

V gene: TRBV20-1
J gene: TRBJ2-7
CDR3 length: 20
CDR3 protein: CSARDSTPSGRAPPSYEQYF

V gene: TRBV24-1
J gene: TRBJ2-7
CDR3 length: 11
CDR3 protein: CATGRGFEQYF

V gene: TRBV12-3/TRBV12-4
J gene: TRBJ2-7
CDR3 length: 18
CDR3 protein: CASNSEGTGGVGSYEQYF

V gene: TRBV4-3
J gene: TRBJ2-1
CDR3 length: 14
CDR3 protein: CASSQADSHNEQFF

V gene: TRBV7-8
J gene: TRBJ2-1
CDR3 length: 13
CDR3 protein: CASSLLVWWEQFF

V gene: TRBV20-1
J gene: TRBJ2-1
CDR3 length: 17
CDR3 protein: CSAIRLAGAVRYNEQFF

V gene: TRBV18
J gene: TRBJ2-3
CDR3 length: 13
CDR3 protein: CASGGPSTDTQYF

V gene: TRBV7-2
J gene: TRBJ2-1
CDR3 length: 12
CDR3 protein: CASSLTLGEQFF

V gene: TRBV6-1
J gene: TRBJ1-2
CDR3 length: 16
CDR3 protein: CASSRGSTIINYGYTF

V gene: TRBV5-8
J gene: TRBJ2-7
CDR3 length: 15
CDR3 protein: CASSPGLAEWDEQYF

V gene: TRBV4-2
J gene: TRBJ2-7
CDR3 length: 16
CDR3 protein: CASSQNRAGGTYEQYF

V gene: TRBV20-1
J gene: TRBJ2-2
CDR3 length: 14
CDR3 protein: CSASPYLAVRELFF

V gene: TRBV19
J gene: TRBJ2-3
CDR3 length: 14
CDR3 protein: CASRIGQSTDTQYF

V gene: TRBV25-1
J gene: TRBJ2-1
CDR3 length: 13
CDR3 protein: CASSEGGWGEQFF

V gene: TRBV20-1
J gene: TRBJ2-7
CDR3 length: 15
CDR3 protein: CSARGEGLSPYEQYF

V gene: TRBV29-1
J gene: TRBJ2-1
CDR3 length: 12
CDR3 protein: CSAIAGEVGQFF